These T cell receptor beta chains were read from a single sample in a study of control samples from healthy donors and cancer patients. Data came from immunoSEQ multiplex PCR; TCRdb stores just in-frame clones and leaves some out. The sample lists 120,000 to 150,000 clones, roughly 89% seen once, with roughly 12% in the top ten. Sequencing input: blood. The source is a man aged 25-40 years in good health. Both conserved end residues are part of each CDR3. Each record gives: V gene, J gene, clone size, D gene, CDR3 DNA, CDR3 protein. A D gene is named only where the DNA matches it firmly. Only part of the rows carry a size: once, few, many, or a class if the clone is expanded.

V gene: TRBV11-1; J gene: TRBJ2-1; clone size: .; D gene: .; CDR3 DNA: TGTGCCAGCAGCTCGAGACATATTGGGAATGAGCAGTTCTTC; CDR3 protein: CASSSRHIGNEQFF
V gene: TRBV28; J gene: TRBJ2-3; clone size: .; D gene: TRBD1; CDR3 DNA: TGTGCCAGCAACGATAGGGACAGGCGCGGACCAGATACGCAGTATTTT; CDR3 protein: CASNDRDRRGPDTQYF
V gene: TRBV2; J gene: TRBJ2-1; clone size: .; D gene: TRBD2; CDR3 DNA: TGTGCCACCCCCGGGGGGGCGGGAGGGAATGAGCAGTTCTTC; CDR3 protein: CATPGGAGGNEQFF
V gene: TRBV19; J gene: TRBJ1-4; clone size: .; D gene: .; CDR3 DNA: TGTGCCAGTAGTCAGCCCCGGGGGCTGTATGAAAAACTGTTTTTT; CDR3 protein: CASSQPRGLYEKLFF
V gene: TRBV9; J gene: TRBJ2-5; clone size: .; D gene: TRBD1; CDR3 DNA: TGTGCCAGCAGCCTAGGGGGCAGCCAAGAGACCCAGTACTTC; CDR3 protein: CASSLGGSQETQYF
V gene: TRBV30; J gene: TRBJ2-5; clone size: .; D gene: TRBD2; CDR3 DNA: TGTGCCTGGACTTTGACTAGCGGGCCCCAGTACTTC; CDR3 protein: CAWTLTSGPQYF
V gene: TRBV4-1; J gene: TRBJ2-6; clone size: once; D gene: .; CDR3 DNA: TGCGTCAGCAGCCAGATGGCCAACGTCCTGACTTTC; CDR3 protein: CVSSQMANVLTF
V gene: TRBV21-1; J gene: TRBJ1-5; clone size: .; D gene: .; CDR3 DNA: TGTGCCAGCAGCAAAGACTTTCGGTCGGGACAAGGGGGGACAAATAGCAATCAGCCCCAGCATTTT; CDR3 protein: CASSKDFRSGQGGTNSNQPQHF
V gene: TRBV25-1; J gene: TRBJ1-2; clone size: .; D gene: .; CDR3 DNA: TGTGCCAGCAGTGAGGGGGGCACTAACTATGGCTACACCTTC; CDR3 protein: CASSEGGTNYGYTF
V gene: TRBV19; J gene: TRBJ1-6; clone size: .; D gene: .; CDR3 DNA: TGTGCCAGTAGTGTCTCGGGGTTGAATTCACCCCTCCACTTT; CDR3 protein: CASSVSGLNSPLHF
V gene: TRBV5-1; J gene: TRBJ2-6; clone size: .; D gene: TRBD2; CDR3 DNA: TGCGCCAGCAGAACCGCGGGAGGAGCTGTTATCTCTGGGGCCAACGTCCTGACTTTC; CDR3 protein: CASRTAGGAVISGANVLTF
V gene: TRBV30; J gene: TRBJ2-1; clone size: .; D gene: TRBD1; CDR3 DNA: TGTGCCTGGAGCACAACCCCTTCCAACCCGGGACAGGCGATATACAATGAGCAGTTCTTC; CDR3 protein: CAWSTTPSNPGQAIYNEQFF
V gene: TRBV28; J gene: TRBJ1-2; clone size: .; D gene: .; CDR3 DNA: TGTGCCAGCAGTTTCGGGGGTACTTTCTATGGCTACACCTTC; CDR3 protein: CASSFGGTFYGYTF
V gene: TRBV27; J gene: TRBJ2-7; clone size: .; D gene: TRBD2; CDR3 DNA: TGTGCCAGCAAGCGGGCGGCTAGCGGGATCTACGAGCAGTACTTC; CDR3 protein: CASKRAASGIYEQYF
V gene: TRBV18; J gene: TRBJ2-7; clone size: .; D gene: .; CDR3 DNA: TGTGCCAGCTCACCTTCAGGGAGGCCCTACGAGCAGTACTTC; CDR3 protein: CASSPSGRPYEQYF